These 22 T cell receptor beta chains came from one sample sequenced in a study of CD8+CD57+ T cells in acquired aplastic anemia. Profiles of TCR beta VDJ and CDR3 were generated from a genomic DNA template. MiXCR, run by TCRdb on the reads, gives a single entry per CDR3 protein. The table shows 150,000 or so distinct CDR3 sequences, with just under 65% occurring only once. Sequenced material: sorted CD4+, CD8+, or CD8+CD57+ T cells (not recorded which) from PBMCs. Receptor source: a human donor in good health.

This rearrangement joins TRBV20-1 to TRBJ2-7, with D possibly being TRBD2 (7 bases). Between the trimmed V and J ends, which lost 0 bases and 4 bases, there was a span of 16 bases. This CDR3 has 15 amino acids. CDR1 is DFQATT, CDR2 SNEGSKA, per germline (reference sequence). The CDR3 nucleotides are TGCAGTGCTAGAGATGTGTGGGGGGGCGGGTACGAGCAGTACTTC. It yields the protein CSARDVWGGGYEQYF.

The chain carries TRBV12-3 or TRBV12-4 and TRBJ1-6; perhaps TRBD1 as D (5 bases). CDR3 length equals 14 residues. V lost 6 bases and J lost 13, with 19 bases in between. In DNA form, the CDR3 reads TGTGCCAGCAGCCCCGGGAGTCAGGGTTCGCCCCTCCACTTT. This codes for CASSPGSQGSPLHF.

The chain is built from TRBV7-9 and TRBJ2-1, with unresolved D. CDR3 length: 13 amino acids. CDR1 and CDR2 (germline): SEHNR, FQNEAQ (reference sequence). V lost 3 bases and J 10 bases, leaving 13 bases between the germline ends. Here the CDR3 reads CASSFGRLSEQFF. The DNA for the CDR3 is TGTGCCAGCAGCTTCGGCCGACTCAGCGAGCAGTTCTTC.

This clonotype was seen a few times. This chain uses TRBV5-1 with TRBJ2-3, with 10 bases fitting TRBD1. The CDR3 runs 15 residues. The germline V gene has CDR1 SGHRS and CDR2 YFSETQ. Losses at the gene ends were 3 bases for V and 6 bases for J; bases not matched to a gene: 7. The CDR3 nucleotides are TGCGCCAGCAGCTCCGACAGGGGGCGTTGGGATACGCAGTATTTT. This encodes CASSSDRGRWDTQYF.

This clonotype was picked up many times. The V gene is TRBV3-1, the J gene TRBJ2-2; TRBD2 agrees at 7 bases. This CDR3 comprises 15 residues. V gave up 3 bases and J gave up 9 bases; unmatched junction bases: 10. Germline CDR1 is LGHDT and CDR2 is YNNKEL (reference sequence). CDR3 sequence: CASSQEGGPFWELFF. The CDR3 coding sequence is TGTGCCAGCAGCCAGGAGGGAGGGCCCTTTTGGGAGCTGTTTTTT.

This sequence joins TRBV19 and TRBJ2-1; D unresolved. V was shortened by 4 bases and J by 8 bases, with 18 bases between the two germline ends. The CDR3 spans 15 residues. Looked up from germline, CDR1 is LNHDA and CDR2 is SQIVND (reference sequence). The CDR3 loop reads CASSTSWVITHEQFF. The CDR3 nucleotides read TGTGCCAGTAGTACCTCATGGGTGATAACGCATGAGCAGTTCTTC. The whole variable domain, filled in from reference TRBV19 and TRBJ2-1, reads DGGITQSPKYLFRKEGQNVTLSCEQNLNHDAMYWYRQDPGQGLRLIYYSQIVNDFQKGDIAEGYSVSREKKESFPLTVTSAQKNPTAFYLCASSTSWVITHEQFFGPGTRLTVL.

The rearrangement links TRBV7-4 to TRBJ2-7; possibly TRBD1 for D (6 bases). The germline V and J ends were trimmed by 2 bases and 4 bases, with 18 bases remaining between them. Germline-derived CDR1 and CDR2 are SGHVT and SQSDAQ. The CDR3 is made up of 16 amino acids. CDR3 nucleotides: TGTGCCAGCAGCTTATTGGGACATCTCCATTTTTACGAGCAGTACTTC. Amino acids: CASSLLGHLHFYEQYF.

The count of this clonotype is one. The V and J genes are TRBV5-4 and TRBJ1-1; D gene unclear. This CDR3 has 15 amino acids. The germline gives CDR1 SGHNT, CDR2 YYREEE (reference sequence). Trimming took 1 base from V and 1 from J, leaving 11 bases between them. The CDR3 is CASSLPLGGNTEAFF. The CDR3 DNA is TGTGCCAGCAGCTTGCCCCTGGGAGGGAACACTGAAGCTTTCTTT.

The rearrangement joins TRBV7-2 to TRBJ2-5, with 9 bases lining up with TRBD2. The CDR3 totals 14 residues. J was trimmed by 3 bases and V by 5 bases; bases with no gene match: 4. The V gene's germline CDR1 is SGHTA and CDR2 FQGNSA. The CDR3 DNA reads TGTGCCAGCAGCCATTCTAGCGGGGAAGAGACCCAGTACTTC. Its protein is CASSHSSGEETQYF.

The chain uses TRBV5-4 and TRBJ2-7, with D possibly being TRBD1 (7 bases). The CDR3 length is 13 residues. CDR1 and CDR2 from the germline V gene are SGHNT and YYREEE (reference sequence). V was clipped by 3 bases and J by 3 bases, with 10 bases between them. CDR3 coding DNA: TGTGCCAGCAGCTACAGGGGACTCTACGAGCAGTACTTC. It is translated as CASSYRGLYEQYF.

This clonotype has just one count. This chain joins TRBV19 and TRBJ2-2; tentative D call: TRBD2 (5 bases). Trimming took off 3 bases at V and 4 bases at J, with 12 bases between the two ends. CDR3 size: 15 residues. CDR1 is LNHDA and CDR2 is SQIVND in the germline V gene (reference sequence). The CDR3, as DNA: TGTGCCAGTAGTATTTTAGCGTCGGGCACCGGGGAGCTGTTTTTT. Its protein product is CASSILASGTGELFF.

This sequence joins TRBV10-1 and TRBJ1-5, with D tentatively TRBD1 (5 bases). Between the trimmed V and J ends, which lost 0 bases and 4 bases, there was a span of 10 bases. Looked up from germline, CDR1 is WNHNN and CDR2 is SYGVQD (reference sequence). The CDR3 is 15 residues long. The CDR3 here is CASSESVSGNQPQHF. For the CDR3, the DNA is TGCGCCAGCAGTGAGTCGGTTTCAGGGAATCAGCCCCAGCATTTT.

In its sample, this clonotype was seen a few times. J is TRBJ2-5 and V is TRBV15, with D uncertain. V lost 3 bases and J lost 5, with 10 bases in between. CDR1 LNHNV and CDR2 YYDKDF come from the germline V gene (reference sequence). The CDR3 is made up of 13 amino acids. This CDR3 reads CATSRRQWETQYF. The CDR3 DNA follows: TGTGCCACCAGCAGGAGGCAGTGGGAGACCCAGTACTTC.

J is TRBJ2-7 and V is TRBV29-1, with D perhaps matching TRBD1 (5 bases). CDR1 and CDR2 from the germline V gene are SQVTM and ANQGSEA. The V end lost 4 bases, the J end lost 0 bases, and 7 bases lay between the germline ends. CDR3 size: 12 residues. CDR3 sequence: CSVARGSYEQYF. CDR3 in DNA: TGCAGCGTTGCTAGGGGCTCCTACGAGCAGTACTTC.

This rearrangement joins TRBV20-1 to TRBJ2-7; TRBD1 aligns across 8 bases. The CDR3 covers 13 residues. The J segment lost 5 bases and the V segment lost 2 bases, leaving 5 bases of the junction unmatched. Germline V gene sequence: CDR1 DFQATT, CDR2 SNEGSKA (reference sequence). As DNA, the CDR3 is TGCAGTGCTAGAAGACAGGGGATCGACGAGCAGTACTTC. This encodes CSARRQGIDEQYF.

This clonotype has a count of ten or more. The gene calls are TRBV20-1 and TRBJ2-7; TRBD2 agrees at 8 bases. The CDR3 covers 14 residues. With 4 bases clipped from V and 3 bases from J, the junction kept 8 bases outside the gene matches. Germline-derived CDR1 and CDR2 are DFQATT and SNEGSKA (reference sequence). The CDR3 loop is CSAKGLVGGYEQYF. For the CDR3, the DNA is TGCAGTGCTAAGGGACTAGTTGGGGGCTACGAGCAGTACTTC.

The chain uses TRBV25-1 and TRBJ1-2; D gene ambiguous. This CDR3 has 14 residues. Between the trimmed V and J ends, which lost 1 base and 4 bases, there was a span of 10 bases. The germline CDR1 and CDR2 sequences are MGHDK and SYGVNS. CDR3: CASSESAYSYGYTF. The CDR3 DNA follows: TGTGCCAGCAGTGAATCGGCGTATTCCTATGGCTACACCTTC.

With regard to this clonotype: Being one base from a much bigger clone, this may be a read error. The CDR3 does not close with the conserved phenylalanine or tryptophan, likely indicating a read error. DNA of the CDR3: TGTGCCAGCAGTGAAGGGACTAGCGGCTCCTACGAGCAGTACTCC. As protein: CASSEGTSGSYEQYS. The chain combines TRBV6-1 with TRBJ2-7, with 10 positions matching TRBD2. The germline V gene encodes CDR1 MNHNS and CDR2 SASEGT. This CDR3 is 15 amino acids long. With V trimmed by 1 base and J by 0 bases, 0 bases remained unmatched.

This chain joins TRBV4-1 and TRBJ2-7; no definite D call. In germline, CDR1 is MGHRA, CDR2 YSYEKL. The CDR3 is 14 residues long. V dropped 1 base and J dropped 2 bases, with 9 bases sitting between them. This CDR3 reads CASSQGSTAYEQYF. The CDR3 nucleotides read TGCGCCAGCAGCCAAGGATCTACAGCCTACGAGCAGTACTTC.

This rearrangement joins TRBV20-1 to TRBJ2-5; D is ambiguous. CDR3 length equals 15 residues. Looked up from germline, CDR1 is DFQATT and CDR2 is SNEGSKA (reference sequence). Trimming shortened V by 5 bases and J by 0 bases, and 16 bases separated the two germline ends. The CDR3 reads CSARPLWSYQETQYF. CDR3 nucleotides: TGCAGTGCTCGACCCTTGTGGTCGTACCAAGAGACCCAGTACTTC.

This chain joins TRBV20-1 and TRBJ1-6; D unclear. V was trimmed by 3 bases and J by 0 bases, leaving 9 bases between them. This CDR3 contains 15 residues. From germline, CDR1 is DFQATT and CDR2 SNEGSKA (reference sequence). CDR3 DNA sequence: TGCAGTGCTAGGGACGGCAGCTCCTATAATTCACCCCTCCACTTT. This translates into CSARDGSSYNSPLHF.

CDR3 sequence: CASSGGPQGGYTF. For the CDR3, the DNA is TGTGCCAGCAGTGGGGGACCGCAGGGAGGCTACACCTTC. V is TRBV2 and J is TRBJ1-2; possible D gene TRBD1, 5 bases. Trimming took off 4 bases at V and 8 bases at J, with 14 bases between the two ends. Germline CDR1 and CDR2: SNHLY and FYNNEI. There are 13 residues in the CDR3.